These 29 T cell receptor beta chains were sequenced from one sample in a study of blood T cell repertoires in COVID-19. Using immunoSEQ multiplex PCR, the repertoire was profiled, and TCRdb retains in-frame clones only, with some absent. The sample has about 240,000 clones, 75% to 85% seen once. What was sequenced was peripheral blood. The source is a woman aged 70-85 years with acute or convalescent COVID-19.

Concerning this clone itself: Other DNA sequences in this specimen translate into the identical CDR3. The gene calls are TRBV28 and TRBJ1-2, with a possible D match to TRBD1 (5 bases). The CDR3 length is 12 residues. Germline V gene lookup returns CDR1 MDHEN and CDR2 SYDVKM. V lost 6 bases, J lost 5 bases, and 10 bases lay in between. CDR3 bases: TGTGCCAGCAGCCCGGCAGGGTATGGCTACACCTTC. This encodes CASSPAGYGYTF.

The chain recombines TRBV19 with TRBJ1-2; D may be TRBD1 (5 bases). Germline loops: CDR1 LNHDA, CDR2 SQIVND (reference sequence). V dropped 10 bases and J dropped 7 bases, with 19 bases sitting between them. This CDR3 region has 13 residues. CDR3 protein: CAIRPGLSSGYTF. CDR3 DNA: TGTGCCATCCGCCCGGGACTAAGCTCTGGCTACACCTTC.

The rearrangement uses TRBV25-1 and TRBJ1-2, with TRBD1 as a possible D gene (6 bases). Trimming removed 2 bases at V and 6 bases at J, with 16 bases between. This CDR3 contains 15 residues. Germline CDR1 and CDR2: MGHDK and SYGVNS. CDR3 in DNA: TGTGCCAGCAGTGAACTAAAAGGGGGACTAGATGGCTACACCTTC. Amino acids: CASSELKGGLDGYTF.

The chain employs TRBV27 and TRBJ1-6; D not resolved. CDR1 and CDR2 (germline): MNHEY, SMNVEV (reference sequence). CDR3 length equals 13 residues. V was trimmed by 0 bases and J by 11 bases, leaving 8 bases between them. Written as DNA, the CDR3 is TGTGCCAGCAGTTTATCGGGCCCACCACCCCTCCACTTT. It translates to CASSLSGPPPLHF.

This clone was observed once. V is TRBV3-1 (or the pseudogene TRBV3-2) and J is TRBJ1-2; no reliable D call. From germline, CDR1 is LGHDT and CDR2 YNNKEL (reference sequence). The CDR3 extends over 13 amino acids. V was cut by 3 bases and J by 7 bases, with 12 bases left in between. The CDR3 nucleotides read TGTGCCAGCAGCCACCGAGATAGTTCTGGCTACACCTTC. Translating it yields CASSHRDSSGYTF.

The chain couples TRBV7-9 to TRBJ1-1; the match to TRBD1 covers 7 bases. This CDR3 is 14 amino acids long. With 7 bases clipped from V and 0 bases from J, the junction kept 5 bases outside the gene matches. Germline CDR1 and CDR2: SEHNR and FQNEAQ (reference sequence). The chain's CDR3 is CASTRQGMNTEAFF. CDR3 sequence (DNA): TGTGCCAGCACCCGACAGGGAATGAACACTGAAGCTTTCTTT.

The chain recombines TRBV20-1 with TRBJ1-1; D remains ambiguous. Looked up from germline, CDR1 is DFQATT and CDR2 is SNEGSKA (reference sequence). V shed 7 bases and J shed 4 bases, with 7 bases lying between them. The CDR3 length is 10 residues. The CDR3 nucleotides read TGCAGTGGGGGAGGCACTGAAGCTTTCTTT. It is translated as CSGGGTEAFF.

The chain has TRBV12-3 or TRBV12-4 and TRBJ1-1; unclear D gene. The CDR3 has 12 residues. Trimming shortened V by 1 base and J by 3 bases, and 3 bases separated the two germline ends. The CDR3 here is CASSLVYTEAFF. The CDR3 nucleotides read TGTGCCAGCAGTTTAGTCTACACTGAAGCTTTCTTT.

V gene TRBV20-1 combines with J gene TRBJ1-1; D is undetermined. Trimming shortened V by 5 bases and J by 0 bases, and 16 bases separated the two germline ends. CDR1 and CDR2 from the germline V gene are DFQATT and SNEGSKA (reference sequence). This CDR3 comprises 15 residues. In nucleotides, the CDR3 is TGCAGTGCTCGTGTTTCCGGGAGCCTGAACACTGAAGCTTTCTTT. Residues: CSARVSGSLNTEAFF.

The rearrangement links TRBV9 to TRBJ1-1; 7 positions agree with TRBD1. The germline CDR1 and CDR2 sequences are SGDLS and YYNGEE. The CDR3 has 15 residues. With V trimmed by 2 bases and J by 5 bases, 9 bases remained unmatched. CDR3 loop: CASSVQGRGSTEAFF. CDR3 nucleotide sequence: TGTGCCAGCAGCGTTCAGGGCAGGGGGAGTACTGAAGCTTTCTTT. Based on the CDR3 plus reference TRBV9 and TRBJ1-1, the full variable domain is DSGVTQTPKHLITATGQRVTLRCSPRSGDLSVYWYQQSLDQGLQFLIQYYNGEERAKGNILERFSAQQFPDLHSELNLSSLELGDSALYFCASSVQGRGSTEAFFGQGTRLTVV.

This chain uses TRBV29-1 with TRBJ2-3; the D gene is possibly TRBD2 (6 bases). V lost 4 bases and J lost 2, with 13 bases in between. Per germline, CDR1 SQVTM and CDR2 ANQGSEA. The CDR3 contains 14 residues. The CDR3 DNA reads TGCAGCGTTGTGGGACTTCAAACCACAGATACGCAGTATTTT. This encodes CSVVGLQTTDTQYF.

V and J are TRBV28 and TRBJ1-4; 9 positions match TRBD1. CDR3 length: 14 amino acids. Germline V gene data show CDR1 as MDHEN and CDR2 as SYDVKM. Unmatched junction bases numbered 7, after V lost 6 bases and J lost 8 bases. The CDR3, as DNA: TGTGCCAGCAGACGGACAGGGGCCGGGGAAAAACTGTTTTTT. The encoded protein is CASRRTGAGEKLFF.

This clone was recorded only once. The CDR3 loop is CASSLGATGWNTEAFF. In DNA form, the CDR3 reads TGCGCCAGCAGCTTGGGGGCGACAGGGTGGAACACTGAAGCTTTCTTT. The chain couples TRBV5-1 to TRBJ1-1; 7 bases line up with TRBD1. From germline, CDR1 is SGHRS and CDR2 YFSETQ. V gave up 0 bases and J gave up 1 base; unmatched junction bases: 6. There are 16 residues in the CDR3.

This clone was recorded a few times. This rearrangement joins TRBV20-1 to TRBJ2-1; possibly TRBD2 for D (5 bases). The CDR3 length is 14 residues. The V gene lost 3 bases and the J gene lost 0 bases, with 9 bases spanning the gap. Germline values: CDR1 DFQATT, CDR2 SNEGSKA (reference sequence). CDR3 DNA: TGCAGTGCTAGTAAAGGGAGCTCCTACAATGAGCAGTTCTTC. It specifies CSASKGSSYNEQFF.

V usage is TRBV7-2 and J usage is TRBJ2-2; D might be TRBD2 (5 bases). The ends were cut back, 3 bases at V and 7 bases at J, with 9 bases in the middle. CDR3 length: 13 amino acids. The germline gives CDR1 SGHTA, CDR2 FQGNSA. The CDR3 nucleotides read TGTGCCAGCAGCTTGGTGAGGGTCGGGGAGCTGTTTTTT. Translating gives CASSLVRVGELFF.

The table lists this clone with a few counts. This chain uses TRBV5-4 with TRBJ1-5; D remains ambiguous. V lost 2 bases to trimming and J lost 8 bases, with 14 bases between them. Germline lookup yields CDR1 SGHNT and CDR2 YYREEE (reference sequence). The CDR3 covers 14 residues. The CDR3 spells CASSLDLSTEPQHF. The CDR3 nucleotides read TGTGCCAGCAGCTTAGATCTTTCCACGGAGCCCCAGCATTTT.

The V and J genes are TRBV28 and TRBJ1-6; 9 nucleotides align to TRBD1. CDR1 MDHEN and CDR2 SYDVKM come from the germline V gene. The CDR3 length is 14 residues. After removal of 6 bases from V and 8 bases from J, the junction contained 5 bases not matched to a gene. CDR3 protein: CASSSGQGDSPLHF. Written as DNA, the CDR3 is TGTGCCAGCAGCTCGGGACAGGGAGATTCACCCCTCCACTTT. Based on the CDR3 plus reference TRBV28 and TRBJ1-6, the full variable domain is DVKVTQSSRYLVKRTGEKVFLECVQDMDHENMFWYRQDPGLGLRLIYFSYDVKMKEKGDIPEGYSVSREKKERFSLILESASTNQTSMYLCASSSGQGDSPLHFGNGTRLTVT.

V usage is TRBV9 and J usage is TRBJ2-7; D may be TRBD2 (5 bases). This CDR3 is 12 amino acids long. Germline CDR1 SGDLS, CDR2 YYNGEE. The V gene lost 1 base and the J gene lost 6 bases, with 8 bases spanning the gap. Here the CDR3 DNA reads TGTGCCAGCAGCGTAAAAGGGAGCGAGCAGTACTTC. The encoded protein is CASSVKGSEQYF.

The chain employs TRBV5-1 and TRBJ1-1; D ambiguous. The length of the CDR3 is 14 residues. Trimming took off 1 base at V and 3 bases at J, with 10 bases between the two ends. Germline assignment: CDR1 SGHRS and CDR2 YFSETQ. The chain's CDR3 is CASSLYPRDTEAFF. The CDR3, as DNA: TGCGCCAGCAGCTTGTATCCCCGGGACACTGAAGCTTTCTTT.

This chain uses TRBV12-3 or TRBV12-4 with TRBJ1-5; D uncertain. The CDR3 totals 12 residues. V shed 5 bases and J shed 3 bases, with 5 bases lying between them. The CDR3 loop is CASSNINQPQHF. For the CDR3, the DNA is TGTGCCAGCAGTAATATCAATCAGCCCCAGCATTTT.

The CDR3 coding sequence is TGTGCCTGGAGTGTACCCGGACAGGGCAACTCACCCCTCCACTTT. Residues: CAWSVPGQGNSPLHF. This chain uses TRBV30 with TRBJ1-6; 8 bases map to TRBD1. Losses at the gene ends were 0 bases for V and 10 bases for J; bases not matched to a gene: 8. Germline V CDR1 and CDR2: GTSNPN, SVGIG (reference sequence). The CDR3 has 15 residues.

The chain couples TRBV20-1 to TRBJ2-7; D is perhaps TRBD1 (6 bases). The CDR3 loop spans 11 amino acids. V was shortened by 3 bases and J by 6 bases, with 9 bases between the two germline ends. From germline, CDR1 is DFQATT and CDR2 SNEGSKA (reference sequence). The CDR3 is CSASGGTEQYF. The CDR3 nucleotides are TGCAGTGCTAGTGGGGGCACCGAGCAGTACTTC.

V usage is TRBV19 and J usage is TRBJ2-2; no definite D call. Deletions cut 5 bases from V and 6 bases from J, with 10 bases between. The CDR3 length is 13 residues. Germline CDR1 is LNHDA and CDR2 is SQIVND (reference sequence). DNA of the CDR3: TGTGCCAGTAGTTCGAGCATGTCCGGGGAGCTGTTTTTT. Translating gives CASSSSMSGELFF. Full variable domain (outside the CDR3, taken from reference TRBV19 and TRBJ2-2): DGGITQSPKYLFRKEGQNVTLSCEQNLNHDAMYWYRQDPGQGLRLIYYSQIVNDFQKGDIAEGYSVSREKKESFPLTVTSAQKNPTAFYLCASSSSMSGELFFGEGSRLTVL.

The CDR3 loop reads CASSLGLSPRSLGETQYF. CDR3 DNA sequence: TGTGCCAGCAGCTTAGGTCTTAGCCCTAGGTCCCTTGGAGAGACCCAGTACTTC. This chain connects TRBV11-2 to TRBJ2-5; D not resolved. Trimming shortened V by 1 base and J by 4 bases, and 22 bases separated the two germline ends. The CDR3 is 18 amino acids. CDR1 and CDR2 (germline): SGHAT, FQNNGV.

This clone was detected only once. Here the CDR3 reads CASRPSGVDIYNEQFF. The CDR3 DNA reads as TGTGCCAGCAGACCTAGCGGGGTCGACATCTACAATGAGCAGTTCTTC. The chain combines TRBV3-1 (or the pseudogene TRBV3-2) with TRBJ2-1, with 9 bases fitting TRBD2. V shed 6 bases, J shed 3 bases, and the junction held 9 bases outside the gene matches. The CDR3 has 16 residues. Per germline, CDR1 LGHDT and CDR2 YNNKEL (reference sequence).

The CDR3 DNA is TGCGCCAGCCGACCTAGCTCCTATAATTCACCCCTCCACTTT. It yields the protein CASRPSSYNSPLHF. This chain connects TRBV10-2 to TRBJ1-6; D call uncertain. The CDR3 consists of 14 residues. Between the trimmed V and J ends, which lost 8 bases and 0 bases, there was a span of 8 bases. Germline loops: CDR1 WSHSY, CDR2 SAAADI.

The CDR3 spells CAGGGQGFNEQFF. The CDR3 DNA is TGTGCCGGCGGCGGACAGGGATTCAATGAGCAGTTCTTC. V usage is TRBV6-6 and J usage is TRBJ2-1; 8 bases fit TRBD1. This CDR3 is built from 13 residues. With V trimmed by 11 bases and J by 6 bases, 9 bases remained unmatched. The germline V gene has CDR1 MNHNY and CDR2 SVGAGI (reference sequence).

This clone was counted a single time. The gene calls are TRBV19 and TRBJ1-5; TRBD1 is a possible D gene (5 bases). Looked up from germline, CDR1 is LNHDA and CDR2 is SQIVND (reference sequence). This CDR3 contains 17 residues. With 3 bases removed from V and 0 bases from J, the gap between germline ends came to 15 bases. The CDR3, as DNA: TGTGCCAGTAGTATGGGAAGGGGAGGCTATAGCAATCAGCCCCAGCATTTT. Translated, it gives CASSMGRGGYSNQPQHF.

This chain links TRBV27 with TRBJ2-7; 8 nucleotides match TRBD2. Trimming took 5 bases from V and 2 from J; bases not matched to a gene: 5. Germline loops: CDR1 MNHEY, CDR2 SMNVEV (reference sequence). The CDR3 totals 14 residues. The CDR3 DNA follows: TGTGCCAGCAGTAATAGCGGGGAACCCTACGAGCAGTACTTC. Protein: CASSNSGEPYEQYF.